The present entry profiles one T cell receptor (beta chain) with its context. Its antigen is as yet unknown. In germline, CDR1 is SGHDT, CDR2 YYEEEE. The CDR3 consists of 17 residues. Deletions cut 1 base from V and 0 bases from J, with 14 bases between. This record belongs to a study of beta chain features in type 1 diabetes. Each of the CD4+ naive, central memory, regulatory and stem cell-like memory populations was sorted via CD45RO/CCR7/CD25/CD127/CD95/CD27. Whole-study results and caveats: Short templates might get an advantage during PCR, and this would be equal in patients and controls. For Type 1 diabetes patients, all four CD4+ subsets carried TCRB CDR3s that were moderately but significantly shorter. For type 1 diabetes patients, VDJ junctions showed fewer insertions and more deletions.

Sequenced material consisted of expressed TCRB transcripts (all of the isolated RNA was reverse transcribed). Repertoires were generated with immunoSEQ multiplex PCR, while TCRdb's copy carries only in-frame clones and drops some. Among under 400,000 clones listed, around 19% were seen once. The V and J genes are TRBV5-6 and TRBJ1-5, with D maybe TRBD1 (5 bases). Sequencing input: naive CD4+ T cells from blood. The origin of this receptor is a woman aged 18-29 years in good health. The CDR3 here is CASSLSRQSYSNQPQHF. CDR3 DNA sequence: TGTGCCAGCAGCTTGTCGCGACAGAGTTATAGCAATCAGCCCCAGCATTTT. The complete variable domain, with remaining parts taken from reference TRBV5-6 and TRBJ1-5, reads DAGVTQSPTHLIKTRGQQVTLRCSPKSGHDTVSWYQQALGQGPQFIFQYYEEEERQRGNFPDRFSGHQFPNYSSELNVNALLLGDSALYLCASSLSRQSYSNQPQHFGDGTRLSIL.